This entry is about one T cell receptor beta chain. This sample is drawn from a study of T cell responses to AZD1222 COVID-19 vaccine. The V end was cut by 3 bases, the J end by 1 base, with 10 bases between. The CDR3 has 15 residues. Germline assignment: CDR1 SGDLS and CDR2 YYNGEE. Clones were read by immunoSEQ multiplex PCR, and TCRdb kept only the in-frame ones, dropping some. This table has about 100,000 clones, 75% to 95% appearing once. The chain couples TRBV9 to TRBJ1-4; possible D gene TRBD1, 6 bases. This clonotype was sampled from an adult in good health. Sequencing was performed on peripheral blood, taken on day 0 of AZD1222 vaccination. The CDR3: CASSARTVTNEKLFF. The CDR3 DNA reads TGTGCCAGCAGCGCGCGGACAGTAACTAATGAAAAACTGTTTTTT. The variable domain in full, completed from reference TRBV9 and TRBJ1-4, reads DSGVTQTPKHLITATGQRVTLRCSPRSGDLSVYWYQQSLDQGLQFLIQYYNGEERAKGNILERFSAQQFPDLHSELNLSSLELGDSALYFCASSARTVTNEKLFFGSGTQLSVL.